A single sample gave rise to the 5 T cell receptor beta chains below, sequenced in a study of siplizumab effects on memory and regulatory T cells. Some clones are missing from TCRdb's copy, which holds only in-frame ones; the method was immunoSEQ multiplex PCR. The sample records 7,000 to 8,500 clones, around 72% being singletons. Sample: effector memory CD8+ T cells sorted from blood. Subset: unstimulated CD8+ effector memory T cells. The receptor set was obtained from a human donor in good health.

Regarding this clone: Germline is not matched at one junction end, which may reflect a read error. The chain combines TRBV29-1 with TRBJ2-6; 11 nucleotides line up with TRBD2. Germline CDR1 and CDR2: SQVTM and ANQGSEA. The CDR3 has 16 amino acids. The CDR3 here is CSVSSGRYSRANVLTF. The CDR3 DNA is TGCAGCGTATCTAGCGGGAGGTACTCTAGGGCCAACGTCCTGACTTTC.

This clone was seen just once. Germline and junction disagree at one end, which may indicate a read error. The V call is TRBV10-3, the J call TRBJ1-2, with D possibly TRBD1 on 5 matching bases. Germline V lookup: CDR1 ENHRY, CDR2 SYGVKD. CDR3 length: 11 amino acids. The CDR3 sequence: CAISEGQGYAF. For the CDR3, the DNA is TGTGCCATCAGTGAAGGCCAGGGCTACGCCTTC.

J is TRBJ1-2 and V is TRBV14; 8 nucleotides agree with TRBD1. The germline gives CDR1 SGHDN, CDR2 FVKESK. J lost 3 bases, V lost 5 bases, and 8 bases had no gene match. The CDR3 covers 15 residues. CDR3 residues: CASSGSKQGDYGYTF. Written as DNA, the CDR3 is TGTGCCAGCAGCGGTAGCAAACAGGGGGACTATGGCTACACCTTC.

This chain connects TRBV7-2 to TRBJ2-6; D gene ambiguous. Germline V gives CDR1 SGHTA, CDR2 FQGNSA. Trimming removed 1 base from V and 0 bases from J, with 13 bases in between. The length of the CDR3 is 18 residues. This CDR3 is CASSLGGRAYSGANVLTF. The CDR3 bases are TGTGCCAGCAGCTTAGGGGGTAGGGCCTACTCTGGGGCCAACGTCCTGACTTTC.

This sequence joins TRBV5-1 and TRBJ1-2, with 7 bases lining up with TRBD1. Germline CDR1 SGHRS, CDR2 YFSETQ. There are 15 residues in the CDR3. V lost 4 bases, J lost 0 bases, and 6 bases stayed unmatched. The CDR3 region has the DNA TGCGCCAGCAGCCAGTACGGGACAGCTAACTATGGCTACACCTTC. Protein product: CASSQYGTANYGYTF.